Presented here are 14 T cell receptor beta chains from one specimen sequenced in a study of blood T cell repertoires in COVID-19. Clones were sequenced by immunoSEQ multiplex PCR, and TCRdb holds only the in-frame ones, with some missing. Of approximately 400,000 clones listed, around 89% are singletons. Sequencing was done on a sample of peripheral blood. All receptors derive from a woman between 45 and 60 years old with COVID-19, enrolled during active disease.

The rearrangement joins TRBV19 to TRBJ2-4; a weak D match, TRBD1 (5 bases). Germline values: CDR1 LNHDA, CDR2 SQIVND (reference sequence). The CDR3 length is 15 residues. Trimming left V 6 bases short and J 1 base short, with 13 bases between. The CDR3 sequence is CASSPREWAKNIQYF. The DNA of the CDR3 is TGTGCCAGTAGCCCCAGGGAATGGGCCAAAAACATTCAGTACTTC.

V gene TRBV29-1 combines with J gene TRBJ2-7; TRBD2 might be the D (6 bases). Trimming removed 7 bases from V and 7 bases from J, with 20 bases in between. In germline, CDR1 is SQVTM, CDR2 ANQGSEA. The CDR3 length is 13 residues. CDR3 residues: CSGVGESSGEQYF. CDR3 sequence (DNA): TGCAGCGGTGTAGGGGAGAGTAGCGGTGAGCAGTACTTC.

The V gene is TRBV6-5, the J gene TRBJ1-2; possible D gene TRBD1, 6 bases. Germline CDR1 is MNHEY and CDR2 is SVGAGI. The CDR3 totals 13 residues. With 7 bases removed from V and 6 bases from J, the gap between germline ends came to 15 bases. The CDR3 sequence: CASMRQGFDGYTF. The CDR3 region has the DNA TGTGCCAGCATGCGGCAGGGGTTCGATGGCTACACCTTC.

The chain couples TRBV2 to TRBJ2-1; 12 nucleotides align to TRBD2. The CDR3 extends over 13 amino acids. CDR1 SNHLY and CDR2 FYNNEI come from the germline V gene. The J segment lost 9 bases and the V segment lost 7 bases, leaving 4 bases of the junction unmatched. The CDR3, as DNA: TGTGCCAGCAAGACTAGCGGGGGAGCTGAGCAGTTCTTC. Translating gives CASKTSGGAEQFF.

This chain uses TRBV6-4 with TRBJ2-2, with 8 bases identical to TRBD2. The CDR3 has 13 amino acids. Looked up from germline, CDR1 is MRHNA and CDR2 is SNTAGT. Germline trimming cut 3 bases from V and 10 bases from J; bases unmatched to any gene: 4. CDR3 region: CASSERGGLELFF. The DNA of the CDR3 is TGTGCCAGCAGTGAACGGGGGGGCTTGGAGCTGTTTTTT.

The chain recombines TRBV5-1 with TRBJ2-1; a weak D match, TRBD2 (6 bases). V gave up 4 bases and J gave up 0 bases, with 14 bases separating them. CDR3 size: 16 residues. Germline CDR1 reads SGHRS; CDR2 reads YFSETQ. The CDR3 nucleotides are TGCGCCAGCAGCCCGCTTCGGGGAGGCTCCTACAATGAGCAGTTCTTC. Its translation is CASSPLRGGSYNEQFF.

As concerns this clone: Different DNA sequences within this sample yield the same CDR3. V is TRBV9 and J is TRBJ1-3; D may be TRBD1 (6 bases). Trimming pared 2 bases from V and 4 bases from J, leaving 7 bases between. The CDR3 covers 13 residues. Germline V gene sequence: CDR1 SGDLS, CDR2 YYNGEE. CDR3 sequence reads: CASSVGTGNTIYF. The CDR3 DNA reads TGTGCCAGCAGCGTTGGGACAGGAAACACCATATATTTT. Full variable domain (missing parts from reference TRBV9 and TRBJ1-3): DSGVTQTPKHLITATGQRVTLRCSPRSGDLSVYWYQQSLDQGLQFLIQYYNGEERAKGNILERFSAQQFPDLHSELNLSSLELGDSALYFCASSVGTGNTIYFGEGSWLTVV.

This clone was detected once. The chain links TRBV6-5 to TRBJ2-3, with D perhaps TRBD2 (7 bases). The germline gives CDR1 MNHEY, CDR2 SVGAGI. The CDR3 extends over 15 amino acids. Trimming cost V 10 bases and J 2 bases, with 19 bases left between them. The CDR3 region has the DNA TGTGCCACTCGGGGGGCCGCAGGGATCACAGATACGCAGTATTTT. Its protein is CATRGAAGITDTQYF.

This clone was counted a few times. CDR3 region: CASSLRLASDTQYF. The CDR3 nucleotides read TGTGCCAGCAGCTTAAGGTTAGCCTCAGATACGCAGTATTTT. The chain carries TRBV7-2 and TRBJ2-3; D remains unclear. V dropped 2 bases and J dropped 4 bases, with 10 bases sitting between them. The germline V gene encodes CDR1 SGHTA and CDR2 FQGNSA. The CDR3 extends over 14 amino acids.

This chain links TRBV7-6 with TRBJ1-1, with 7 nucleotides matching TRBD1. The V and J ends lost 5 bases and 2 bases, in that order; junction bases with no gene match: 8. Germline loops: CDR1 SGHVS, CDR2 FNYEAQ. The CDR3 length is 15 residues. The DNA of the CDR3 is TGTGCCAGCAGCAGAGGGACAGAGATAAACACTGAAGCTTTCTTT. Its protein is CASSRGTEINTEAFF.

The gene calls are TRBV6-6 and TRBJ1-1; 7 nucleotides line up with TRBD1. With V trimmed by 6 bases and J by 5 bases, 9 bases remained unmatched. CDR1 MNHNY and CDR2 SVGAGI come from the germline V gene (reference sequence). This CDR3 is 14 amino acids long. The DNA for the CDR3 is TGTGCCAGCAGCCCGACAGGGATGAGGACTGAAGCTTTCTTT. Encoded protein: CASSPTGMRTEAFF.

The CDR3 region has the DNA TGTGCCAGCAGCCCCGAGGGGGTGATGGGGAACACTGAAGCTTTCTTT. It codes for CASSPEGVMGNTEAFF. The gene calls are TRBV27 and TRBJ1-1; maybe TRBD1 (6 bases). This CDR3 comprises 16 residues. The V gene's germline CDR1 is MNHEY and CDR2 SMNVEV (reference sequence). Between the trimmed V and J ends, which lost 6 bases and 1 base, there was a span of 18 bases.

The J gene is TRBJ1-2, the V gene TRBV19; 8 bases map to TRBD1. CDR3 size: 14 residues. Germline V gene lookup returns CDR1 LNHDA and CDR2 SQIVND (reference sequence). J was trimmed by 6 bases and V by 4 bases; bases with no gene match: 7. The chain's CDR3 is CASSTWTGSDGYTF. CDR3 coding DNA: TGTGCCAGTAGTACCTGGACAGGGAGCGATGGCTACACCTTC.

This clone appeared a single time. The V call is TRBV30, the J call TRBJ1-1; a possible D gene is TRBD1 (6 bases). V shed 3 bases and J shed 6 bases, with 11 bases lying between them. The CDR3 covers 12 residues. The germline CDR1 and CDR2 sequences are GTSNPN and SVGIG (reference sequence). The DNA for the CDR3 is TGTGCCTGGAGCTTAGGGGGATCTGAAGCTTTCTTT. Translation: CAWSLGGSEAFF.